The T cell receptor (beta chain) under discussion was sequenced for a study of neurological immune-mediated disorders. In its sample, this clonotype was seen many times. The study drew its healthy controls from blood bank volunteers in Maryland, USA. 2 million PBMCs stored at -80 C were the source of the unsorted libraries. The CDR3 covers 16 residues. V dropped 5 bases and J dropped 1 base, with 15 bases sitting between them. Germline V lookup: CDR1 MNHEY, CDR2 SVGAGI. The cDNA was produced through 5'RACE with 10-nucleotide random UMIs. The yield of each sequencing run was over 170 million TCR-beta sequences from 15-18 subjects. In TCRdb, the 5' RACE reads were re-called with MiXCR into one record per CDR3 protein. This table has under 60,000 distinct CDR3 sequences, under 30% appearing once.

Sample: PBMCs. The source of this sequence is a woman between 65 and 79 years old in good health. The chain recombines TRBV6-5 with TRBJ1-3, with no clear D. The CDR3: CASSPGRDKSGNTIYF. The CDR3 DNA reads as TGTGCCAGCAGTCCCGGCCGAGATAAGTCTGGAAACACCATATATTTT.